A single sample gave rise to the 8 T cell receptor beta chains below, sequenced in a study of T cell repertoires in cytomegalovirus infection. No antigen has been assigned to these receptors. Each CDR3 protein is one row after TCRdb ran MiXCR on the reads. The table lists 550,000 to 700,000 distinct CDR3 sequences, under 45% of them singletons, with 40% to 60% in the top ten. The sample here was cultured PBMCs, taken from culture after CMV antigen stimulation. These receptor sequences come from a human donor in good health (CMV status not recorded). Some clones in this sample may be carry-over from other donors' samples.

V gene TRBV6-5 combines with J gene TRBJ1-4; TRBD1 matches at 9 bases. Trimming at V came to 6 bases and at J to 8 bases, leaving 10 bases not matched to a gene. Per the germline V gene, CDR1 is MNHEY and CDR2 is SVGAGI. The CDR3 is made up of 15 amino acids. The CDR3 bases are TGTGCCAGCAGACCTTACAGGGGGCGAGGGGAAAAACTGTTTTTT. Its protein is CASRPYRGRGEKLFF.

CDR3: CASSHVGGSSYNEQFF. The DNA for the CDR3 is TGTGCCAGCAGCCATGTGGGGGGTAGCTCCTACAATGAGCAGTTCTTC. The chain uses TRBV7-2 and TRBJ2-1; perhaps TRBD2 as D (6 bases). In germline, CDR1 is SGHTA, CDR2 FQGNSA. V was trimmed by 5 bases and J by 0 bases, leaving 14 bases between them. The CDR3 covers 16 residues.

This clonotype was observed a few times. V and J are TRBV12-3 or TRBV12-4 and TRBJ2-7; possible D gene TRBD1, 6 bases. The CDR3 has 12 amino acids. V was trimmed by 6 bases and J by 7 bases, leaving 13 bases between them. The CDR3 coding sequence is TGTGCCAGCAGGGACAGAACGGGGGAGCAGTACTTC. It yields the protein CASRDRTGEQYF.

The chain recombines TRBV7-8 with TRBJ2-3; TRBD2 aligns across 13 bases. The V segment lost 5 bases and the J segment 7 bases; nucleotides outside the gene matches: 6. The V gene's germline CDR1 is SGHVS and CDR2 FQNEAQ. The CDR3 runs to 15 residues. This CDR3 reads CASSHTSGGENTQYF. In DNA form, the CDR3 reads TGTGCCAGCAGCCACACTAGCGGGGGGGAAAATACGCAGTATTTT.

This clonotype has a handful of counts. V and J are TRBV7-6 and TRBJ2-5; 8 nucleotides match TRBD2. The CDR3 is made up of 12 amino acids. CDR1 and CDR2 (germline): SGHVS, FNYEAQ. J lost 9 bases, V lost 3 bases, and 3 bases had no gene match. The CDR3 coding sequence is TGTGCCAGCAGCTTGGGCGGGGGGTCCCAGTACTTC. Its protein is CASSLGGGSQYF.

This clonotype showed up just a few times. V usage is TRBV7-2 and J usage is TRBJ2-3; TRBD2 aligns across 8 bases. The CDR3 length is 15 residues. Germline-derived CDR1 and CDR2 are SGHTA and FQGNSA. The V segment lost 2 bases and the J segment 8 bases; nucleotides outside the gene matches: 9. The CDR3 nucleotides are TGTGCCAGCAGCTTAAGCGGGCTAGCGGGTTCTACGCAGTATTTT. This translates into CASSLSGLAGSTQYF.

The V and J genes are TRBV7-2 and TRBJ2-3; 7 nucleotides line up with TRBD2. The CDR3 has 15 residues. Germline V lookup: CDR1 SGHTA, CDR2 FQGNSA. V trimming: 1 base; J trimming: 7 bases; junction bases outside the gene matches: 8. CDR3 DNA: TGTGCCAGCAGCTTAGTTGCGGGAGTGGGCAATACGCAGTATTTT. It specifies CASSLVAGVGNTQYF.

This rearrangement joins TRBV12-3 or TRBV12-4 to TRBJ2-7; no reliable D call. V was clipped by 4 bases and J by 2 bases, with 12 bases between them. The CDR3 runs 14 residues. CDR3 nucleotide sequence: TGTGCCAGCAGTTCCGTGGGGTTCCCCTACGAGCAGTACTTC. Encoded protein: CASSSVGFPYEQYF.